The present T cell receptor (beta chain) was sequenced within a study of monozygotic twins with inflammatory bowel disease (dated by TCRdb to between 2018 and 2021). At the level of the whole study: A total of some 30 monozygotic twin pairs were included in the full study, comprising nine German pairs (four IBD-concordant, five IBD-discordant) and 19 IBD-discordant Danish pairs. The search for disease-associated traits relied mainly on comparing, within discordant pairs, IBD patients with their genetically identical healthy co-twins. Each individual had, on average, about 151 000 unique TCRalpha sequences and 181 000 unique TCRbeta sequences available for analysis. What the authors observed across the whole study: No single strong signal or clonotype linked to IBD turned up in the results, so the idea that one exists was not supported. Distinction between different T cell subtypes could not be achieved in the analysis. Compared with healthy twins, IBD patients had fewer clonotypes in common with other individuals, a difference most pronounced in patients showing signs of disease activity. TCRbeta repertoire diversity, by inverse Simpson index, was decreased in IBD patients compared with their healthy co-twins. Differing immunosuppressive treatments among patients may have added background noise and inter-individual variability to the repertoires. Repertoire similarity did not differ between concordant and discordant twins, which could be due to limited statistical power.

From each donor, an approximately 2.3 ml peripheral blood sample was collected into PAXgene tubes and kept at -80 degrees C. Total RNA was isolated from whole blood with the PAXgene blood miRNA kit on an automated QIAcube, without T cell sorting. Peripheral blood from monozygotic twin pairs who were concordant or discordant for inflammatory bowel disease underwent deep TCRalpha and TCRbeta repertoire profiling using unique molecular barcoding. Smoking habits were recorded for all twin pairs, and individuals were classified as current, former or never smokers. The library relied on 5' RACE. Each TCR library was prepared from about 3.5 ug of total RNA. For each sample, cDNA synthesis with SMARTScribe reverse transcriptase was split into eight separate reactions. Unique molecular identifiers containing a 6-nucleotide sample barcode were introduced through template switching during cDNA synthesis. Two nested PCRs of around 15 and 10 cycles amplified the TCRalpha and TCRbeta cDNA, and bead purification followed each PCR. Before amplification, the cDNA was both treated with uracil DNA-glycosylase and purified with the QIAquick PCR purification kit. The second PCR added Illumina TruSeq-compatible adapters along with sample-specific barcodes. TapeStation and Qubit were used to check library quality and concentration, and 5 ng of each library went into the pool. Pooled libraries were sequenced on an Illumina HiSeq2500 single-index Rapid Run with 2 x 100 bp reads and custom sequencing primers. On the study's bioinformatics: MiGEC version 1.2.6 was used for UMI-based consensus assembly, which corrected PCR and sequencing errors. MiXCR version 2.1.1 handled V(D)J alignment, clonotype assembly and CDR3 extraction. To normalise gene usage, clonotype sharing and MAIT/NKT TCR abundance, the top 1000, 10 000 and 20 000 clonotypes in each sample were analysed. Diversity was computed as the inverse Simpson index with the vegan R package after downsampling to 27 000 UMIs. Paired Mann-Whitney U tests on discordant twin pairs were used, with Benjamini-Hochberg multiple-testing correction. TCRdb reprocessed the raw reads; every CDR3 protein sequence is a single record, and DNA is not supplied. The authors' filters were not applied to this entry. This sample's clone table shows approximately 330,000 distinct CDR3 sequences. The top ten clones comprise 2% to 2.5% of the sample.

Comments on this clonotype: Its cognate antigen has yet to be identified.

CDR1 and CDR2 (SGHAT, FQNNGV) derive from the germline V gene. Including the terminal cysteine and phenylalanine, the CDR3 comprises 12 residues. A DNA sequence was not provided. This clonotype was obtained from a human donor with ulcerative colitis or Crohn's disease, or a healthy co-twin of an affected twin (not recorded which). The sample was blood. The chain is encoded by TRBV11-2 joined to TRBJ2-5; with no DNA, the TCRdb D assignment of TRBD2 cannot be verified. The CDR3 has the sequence CASSLMEVTQYF.